This T cell receptor beta chain comes out of a study of vaccination and CD4 T cells after COVID-19. Described time point: late sampling 161 to 241 days after vaccination in a few convalescent patients. As for treatment: approximately nine-day PBMC culture with coronavirus spike peptide pools or control peptides (ViraFEST assay). The CDR3 is made up of 12 amino acids. Germline values: CDR1 SQVTM, CDR2 ANQGSEA. V was trimmed by 5 bases and J by 3 bases, leaving 11 bases between them. Sequenced with the Oncomine TCR Beta short-read assay was DNA taken from cultured CD4+ T cells. From CD4+ T cells that had been cultured, genomic DNA was extracted. In TCRdb, the PCR reads were re-called with MiXCR into one record per CDR3 protein. The sample records about 23,000 distinct CDR3 sequences, 43% being singletons. In regard to this clonotype: The antigen remains undetermined.

The chain recombines TRBV29-1 with TRBJ2-7; D is perhaps TRBD2 (5 bases). Material: CD4+ T cells from blood, cultured in vitro, obtained about 7 months after SARS-CoV-2 vaccination. This TCR came from a human donor who had recovered from COVID-19. CDR3 sequence reads: CSVSKRNYEQYF. The CDR3 DNA sequence: TGCAGCGTTAGCAAGCGGAACTACGAGCAGTACTTC.